The 17 T cell receptor beta chains reported below all come from one sample, sequenced in a study of OX40 agonist ivuxolimab in advanced cancers. The data were produced by immunoSEQ multiplex PCR, yet TCRdb's version contains in-frame clones alone and is incomplete. The table includes some 84,000 clones, approximately 92% detected once. Specimen: CD4+ or CD8+ T cells sorted from blood, collected in a trial of the OX40 agonist ivuxolimab. The source is an adult with an advanced solid tumor such as melanoma, head and neck, liver or kidney cancer.

This chain uses TRBV11-2 with TRBJ1-1, with a possible D match to TRBD1 (6 bases). Between the trimmed V and J ends, which lost 6 bases and 4 bases, there was a span of 12 bases. The CDR3 extends over 13 amino acids. Germline-derived CDR1 and CDR2 are SGHAT and FQNNGV. The CDR3 bases are TGTGCCAGCAGAAAGGGGGGCAGCACTGAAGCTTTCTTT. Its protein is CASRKGGSTEAFF.

The chain recombines TRBV4-1 with TRBJ1-2, with D maybe TRBD1 (5 bases). The CDR3 is 15 residues long. Germline CDR1 and CDR2: MGHRA and YSYEKL. V was pared by 1 base and J by 8 bases, with 17 bases between. CDR3 region: CASSQAGAAGGGYTF. CDR3 in DNA: TGCGCCAGCAGCCAAGCAGGCGCGGCTGGGGGAGGCTACACCTTC.

This clone was counted once. The chain recombines TRBV4-2 with TRBJ1-6, with TRBD1 as a possible D gene (6 bases). This CDR3 is built from 15 residues. Looked up from germline, CDR1 is LGHNA and CDR2 is YNFKEQ. With 3 bases removed from V and 10 bases from J, the gap between germline ends came to 16 bases. CDR3 sequence reads: CASSHAGDGESPLHF. The CDR3 bases are TGTGCCAGCAGCCATGCAGGGGACGGGGAATCACCCCTCCACTTT.

The chain links TRBV9 to TRBJ2-7; 7 nucleotides match TRBD1. Germline V gives CDR1 SGDLS, CDR2 YYNGEE. The CDR3 length is 14 residues. V lost 3 bases to trimming and J lost 0 bases; unmatched junction nucleotides: 3. The DNA of the CDR3 is TGTGCCAGCAGCGACGGGGACAGCTCCTACGAGCAGTACTTC. Translated, it gives CASSDGDSSYEQYF.

The J gene is TRBJ2-7, the V gene TRBV4-3, with unresolved D. V lost 4 bases, J lost 3 bases, and 16 bases lay in between. In germline, CDR1 is LGHNA, CDR2 YSLEER. The CDR3 totals 15 residues. CDR3 residues: CASSPLASDLYEQYF. The CDR3 coding sequence is TGCGCCAGCAGCCCCCTGGCCTCGGACCTCTACGAGCAGTACTTC.

The CDR3 sequence is CASSIRQGSQGNQPQHF. In DNA form, the CDR3 reads TGTGCCAGTAGTATACGACAGGGCTCCCAGGGCAATCAGCCCCAGCATTTT. The chain carries TRBV19 and TRBJ1-5; 7 nucleotides line up with TRBD1. Per the germline V gene, CDR1 is LNHDA and CDR2 is SQIVND (reference sequence). J gave up 2 bases and V 2 bases, and 9 bases lay outside the gene matches. The CDR3 contains 17 residues.

In this sample, this clone turned up once. The V gene is TRBV14, the J gene TRBJ2-5; 8 bases map to TRBD1. Germline lookup yields CDR1 SGHDN and CDR2 FVKESK. This CDR3 spans 16 amino acids. V gave up 5 bases and J gave up 2 bases; unmatched junction bases: 10. For the CDR3, the DNA is TGTGCCAGCAGCACCTGGACAGGGCCCCATCAAGAGACCCAGTACTTC. Encoded protein: CASSTWTGPHQETQYF.

This chain uses TRBV10-3 with TRBJ1-3, with D tentatively TRBD1 (5 bases). The CDR3 is 13 residues long. The germline gives CDR1 ENHRY, CDR2 SYGVKD. Trimming took off 8 bases at V and 1 base at J, with 9 bases between the two ends. The CDR3 region has the DNA TGTGCCATCCTTGGGGGTTCTGGAAACACCATATATTTT. It yields the protein CAILGGSGNTIYF.

This clone was observed a single time. The rearrangement uses TRBV7-2 and TRBJ2-3, with 9 bases identical to TRBD1. V shed 3 bases and J 3 bases; nucleotides not matched to a gene: 7. This CDR3 comprises 16 residues. Looked up from germline, CDR1 is SGHTA and CDR2 is FQGNSA. The chain's CDR3 is CASSLDRGGFTDTQYF. CDR3 coding DNA: TGTGCCAGCAGCTTGGACAGGGGCGGGTTTACAGATACGCAGTATTTT.

The chain combines TRBV5-1 with TRBJ2-7, with D perhaps given as TRBD1 or TRBD2 (5 bases each). The V end lost 2 bases, the J end lost 0 bases, and 27 bases lay between the germline ends. Germline V lookup: CDR1 SGHRS, CDR2 YFSETQ. There are 20 residues in the CDR3. CDR3 protein: CASSFKSTTLRDAGSYEQYF. The CDR3 region has the DNA TGCGCCAGCAGCTTCAAATCAACCACCTTACGGGACGCCGGCTCCTACGAGCAGTACTTC. The complete variable domain, with remaining parts taken from reference TRBV5-1 and TRBJ2-7, reads KAGVTQTPRYLIKTRGQQVTLSCSPISGHRSVSWYQQTPGQGLQFLFEYFSETQRNKGNFPGRFSGRQFSNSRSEMNVSTLELGDSALYLCASSFKSTTLRDAGSYEQYFGPGTRLTVT.

V gene TRBV27 combines with J gene TRBJ2-3; D is possibly TRBD2 (8 bases). The CDR3 has 20 residues. V lost 4 bases and J 0 bases, leaving 26 bases between the germline ends. Germline V gene sequence: CDR1 MNHEY, CDR2 SMNVEV (reference sequence). CDR3 protein: CASSSLDRAGGPSSTDTQYF. CDR3 DNA: TGTGCCAGCAGTTCCCTAGACAGGGCGGGAGGCCCCTCTAGCACAGATACGCAGTATTTT.

The DNA for the CDR3 is TGTGCCAGCAGTTTAACAGGGAATCTAGGTCAGCCCCAGCATTTT. It specifies CASSLTGNLGQPQHF. V gene TRBV28 combines with J gene TRBJ1-5, with D tentatively TRBD1 (6 bases). The CDR3 runs 15 residues. V gave up 2 bases and J gave up 6 bases, with 14 bases separating them. Germline V lookup: CDR1 MDHEN, CDR2 SYDVKM.

The chain is built from TRBV5-6 and TRBJ2-5; 9 nucleotides line up with TRBD1. Germline CDR1 and CDR2: SGHDT and YYEEEE. V dropped 4 bases and J dropped 1; count of bases not matched to a gene: 5. The CDR3 totals 15 residues. The DNA of the CDR3 is TGTGCCAGCAGCCTGATGGGACAGGGCCAAGAGACCCAGTACTTC. Translated, it gives CASSLMGQGQETQYF. The full variable domain, its missing parts supplied by reference TRBV5-6 and TRBJ2-5, is DAGVTQSPTHLIKTRGQQVTLRCSPKSGHDTVSWYQQALGQGPQFIFQYYEEEERQRGNFPDRFSGHQFPNYSSELNVNALLLGDSALYLCASSLMGQGQETQYFGPGTRLLVL.

V usage is TRBV13 and J usage is TRBJ1-1, with D possibly matching TRBD1 (5 bases). Trimming took 5 bases from V and 1 from J, leaving 14 bases between them. The length of the CDR3 is 15 residues. CDR1 is PRHDT, CDR2 FYEKMQ, per germline (reference sequence). CDR3 loop: CASSPEGQPNTEAFF. The CDR3 nucleotides read TGTGCCAGCAGCCCGGAGGGGCAGCCGAACACTGAAGCTTTCTTT.

The gene calls are TRBV19 and TRBJ1-6; D ambiguous. CDR1 and CDR2 (germline): LNHDA, SQIVND (reference sequence). The CDR3 has 12 residues. V was cut by 3 bases and J by 9 bases, with 6 bases left in between. Here the CDR3 reads CASSIGVSPLHF. CDR3 coding DNA: TGTGCCAGTAGTATCGGGGTTTCACCCCTCCACTTT.

The genes are TRBV2 and TRBJ1-3, with D possibly being TRBD1 (5 bases). The CDR3 extends over 12 amino acids. CDR1 SNHLY and CDR2 FYNNEI come from the germline V gene. Trimming took 9 bases from V and 4 from J, leaving 10 bases between them. CDR3 region: CARGGSGNTIYF. The CDR3 DNA reads as TGTGCCAGGGGGGGTTCGGGAAACACCATATATTTT.

CDR3 residues: CASRGDRVWNSPLHF. The DNA of the CDR3 is TGTGCCAGCAGGGGCGACAGGGTGTGGAATTCACCCCTCCACTTT. The genes are TRBV28 and TRBJ1-6; 7 positions agree with TRBD1. The CDR3 is 15 residues long. V was pared by 6 bases and J by 7 bases, with 9 bases of the junction left unmatched. The germline gives CDR1 MDHEN, CDR2 SYDVKM.